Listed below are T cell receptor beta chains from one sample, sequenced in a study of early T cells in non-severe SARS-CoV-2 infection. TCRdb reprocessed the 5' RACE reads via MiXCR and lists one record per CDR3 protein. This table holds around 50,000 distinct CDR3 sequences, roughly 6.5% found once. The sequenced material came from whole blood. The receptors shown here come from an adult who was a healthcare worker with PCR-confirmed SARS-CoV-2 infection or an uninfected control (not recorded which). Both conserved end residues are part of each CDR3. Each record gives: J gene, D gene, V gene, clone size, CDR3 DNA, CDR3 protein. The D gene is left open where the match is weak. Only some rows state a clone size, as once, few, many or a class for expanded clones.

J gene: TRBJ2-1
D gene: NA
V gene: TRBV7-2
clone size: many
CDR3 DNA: TGTGCCAGCAGCTTCAGGGCAGGGTCCAATGAGCAGTTCTTC
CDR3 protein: CASSFRAGSNEQFF

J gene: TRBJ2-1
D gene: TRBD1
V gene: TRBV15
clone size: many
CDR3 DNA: TGTGCCACCAGCAGAGATCGGACAGGCGGGTACAATGAGCAGTTCTTC
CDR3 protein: CATSRDRTGGYNEQFF

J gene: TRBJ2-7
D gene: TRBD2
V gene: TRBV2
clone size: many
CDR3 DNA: TGTGCCAGCTCTGGGCGGGGGGGCCATTACGAGCAGTACTTC
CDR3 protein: CASSGRGGHYEQYF

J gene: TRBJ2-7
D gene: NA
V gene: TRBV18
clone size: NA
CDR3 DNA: TGTGCCAGCTCTCGTAGCTCCTACGAGCAGTACTTC
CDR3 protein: CASSRSSYEQYF

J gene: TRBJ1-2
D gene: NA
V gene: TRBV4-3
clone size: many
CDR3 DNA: TGCGCCAGCAGCCAAGACAGGGTCTCCTATGGCTACACCTTC
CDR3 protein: CASSQDRVSYGYTF

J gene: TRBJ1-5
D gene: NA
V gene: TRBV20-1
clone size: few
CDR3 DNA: TGCAGTGCTTATACAGTGGGGGGTGGCAATCAGCCCCAGCATTTT
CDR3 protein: CSAYTVGGGNQPQHF

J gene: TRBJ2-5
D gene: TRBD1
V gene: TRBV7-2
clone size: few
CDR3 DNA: TGTGCCAGCAGCTTGGACAGGGTCCAAGAGACCCAGTACTTC
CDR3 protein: CASSLDRVQETQYF

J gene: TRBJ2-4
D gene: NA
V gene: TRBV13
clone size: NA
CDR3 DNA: TGTGCCAGCAGCTTAGGGAGGGACATTCAGTACTTC
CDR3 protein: CASSLGRDIQYF

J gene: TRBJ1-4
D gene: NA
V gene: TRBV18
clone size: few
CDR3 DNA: TGTGCCAGCTCACGTGACAGAGGCACAACTAATGAAAAACTGTTTTTT
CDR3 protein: CASSRDRGTTNEKLFF

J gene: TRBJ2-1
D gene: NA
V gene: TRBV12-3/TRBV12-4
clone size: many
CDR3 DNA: TGTGCCAGCAGTCTAAGGTTTGGCGGAACAAACAATGAGCAGTTCTTC
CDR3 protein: CASSLRFGGTNNEQFF

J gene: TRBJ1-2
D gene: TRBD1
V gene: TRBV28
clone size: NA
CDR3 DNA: TGTGCCAGCAGTCGCGGCGGGACAGGAAATGATGGCTACACCTTC
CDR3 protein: CASSRGGTGNDGYTF

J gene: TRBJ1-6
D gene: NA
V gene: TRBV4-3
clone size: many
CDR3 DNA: TGCGCCAGCAGCCAGGCCTTAGACAGTGTGACTAATTCACCCCTCCACTTT
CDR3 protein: CASSQALDSVTNSPLHF

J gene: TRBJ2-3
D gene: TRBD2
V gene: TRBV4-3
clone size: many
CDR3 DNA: TGCGCCAGCAGCCAAGATTGGATGGCTAGCGGATATACAGATACGCAGTATTTT
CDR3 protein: CASSQDWMASGYTDTQYF

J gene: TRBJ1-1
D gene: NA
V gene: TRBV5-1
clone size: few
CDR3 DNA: TGCGCCAGCAGCCCAATGGTGGGGACTGAAGCTTTCTTT
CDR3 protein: CASSPMVGTEAFF

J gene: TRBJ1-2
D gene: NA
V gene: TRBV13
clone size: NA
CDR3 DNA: TGTGCCAGCAGCTCCAGGGTTAGCGGCTACACCTTC
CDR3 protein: CASSSRVSGYTF

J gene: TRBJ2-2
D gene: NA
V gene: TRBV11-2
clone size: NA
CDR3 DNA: TGTGCCAGCAGCTTTGACGTCGGACGGAACACCGGGGAGCTGTTTTTT
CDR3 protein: CASSFDVGRNTGELFF

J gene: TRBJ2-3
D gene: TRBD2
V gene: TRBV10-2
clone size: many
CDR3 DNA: TGCGCCAGCAGCTCCGGGACTAGCCTCACAGATACGCAGTATTTT
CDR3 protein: CASSSGTSLTDTQYF

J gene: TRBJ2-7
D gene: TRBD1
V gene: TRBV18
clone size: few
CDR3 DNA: TGTGCCAGCTCACCCCAGGGACAGAACTACGAGCAGTACTTC
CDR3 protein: CASSPQGQNYEQYF

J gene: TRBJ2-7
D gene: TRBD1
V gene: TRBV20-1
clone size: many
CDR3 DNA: TGCAGTGCTAGAATAGGACAGGGGATCTACGAGCAGTACTTC
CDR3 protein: CSARIGQGIYEQYF

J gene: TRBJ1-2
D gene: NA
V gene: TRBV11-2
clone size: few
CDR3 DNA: TGTGCCAGCACCGCTGGGGGGGATCCATCCATCTATGGCTACACCTTC
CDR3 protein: CASTAGGDPSIYGYTF

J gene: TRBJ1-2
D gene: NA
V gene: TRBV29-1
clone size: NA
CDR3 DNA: TGCAGCGGGGGACATCACTATGGCTACACCTTC
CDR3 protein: CSGGHHYGYTF

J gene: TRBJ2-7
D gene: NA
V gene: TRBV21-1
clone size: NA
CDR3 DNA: TGTGCCAGCAGCATCGGGACATTCGTCTCCTACGAGCAGTACTTC
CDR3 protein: CASSIGTFVSYEQYF

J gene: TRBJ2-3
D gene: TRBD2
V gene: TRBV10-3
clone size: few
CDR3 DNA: TGTGCCATCAGCACTCTAGCGGGAGGCGGAAAGGATACGCAGTATTTT
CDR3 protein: CAISTLAGGGKDTQYF

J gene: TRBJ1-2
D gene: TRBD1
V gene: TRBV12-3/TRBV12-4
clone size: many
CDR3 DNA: TGTGCCAGCAGTCGAGTCGGACAGGGGGCTAGTGGCTACACCTTC
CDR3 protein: CASSRVGQGASGYTF

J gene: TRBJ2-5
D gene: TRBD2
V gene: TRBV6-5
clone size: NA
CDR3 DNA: TGTGCCAGCAGTTACTCCGGGACTAGGGAAGAGACCCAGTACTTC
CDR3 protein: CASSYSGTREETQYF

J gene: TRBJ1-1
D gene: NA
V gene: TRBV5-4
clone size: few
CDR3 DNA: TGTGCCAGCAGCTTGAAGGGCCTGAACACTGAAGCTTTCTTT
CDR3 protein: CASSLKGLNTEAFF

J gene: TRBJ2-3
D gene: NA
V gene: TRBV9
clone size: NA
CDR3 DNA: TGTGCCAGCAGCGTAGGCGAAGCGTCCCACACAGATACGCAGTATTTT
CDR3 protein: CASSVGEASHTDTQYF

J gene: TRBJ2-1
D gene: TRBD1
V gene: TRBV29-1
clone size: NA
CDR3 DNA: TGCAGCGTTGGACAGGGTTGGGATGAGCAGTTCTTC
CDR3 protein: CSVGQGWDEQFF

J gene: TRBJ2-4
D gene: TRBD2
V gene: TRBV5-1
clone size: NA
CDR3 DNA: TGCGCCAGCAGCTTGTCACTAGCGGGGGTTACAAACATTCAGTACTTC
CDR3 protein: CASSLSLAGVTNIQYF

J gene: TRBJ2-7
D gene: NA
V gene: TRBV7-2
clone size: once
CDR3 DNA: TGTGCCAGCAGCTTAGGGCAGGGCCGCTACGAGCAGTACTTC
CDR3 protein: CASSLGQGRYEQYF

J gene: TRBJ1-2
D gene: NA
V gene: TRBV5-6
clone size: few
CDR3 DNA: TGTGCCAGCAGCTCTCCCTATGGCTATACCTTC
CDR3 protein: CASSSPYGYTF